This passage covers 8 T cell receptor beta chains from one sample sequenced in a study of human T cells and chemical hapten exposure. TCRdb re-called the RACE reads with MiXCR, one entry per CDR3 protein. The sample lists a few hundred thousand distinct CDR3 sequences, under 6.5% occurring once. Sample time point: patch test 2, 6 weeks after DPC sensitization. The treatment is: therapeutic diphenylcyclopropenone sensitization with weekly scalp DPC. The sample in question was whole blood, obtained in connection with sensitization to the hapten diphenylcyclopropenone (DPC). These receptors came from a woman aged 18-35 years with alopecia areata. Some clones in this sample may be carry-over from other donors' samples.

This clonotype was detected a few times. The chain links TRBV5-1 to TRBJ2-7, with D maybe TRBD2 (6 bases). The germline gives CDR1 SGHRS, CDR2 YFSETQ. V lost 2 bases, J lost 6 bases, and 15 bases lay in between. CDR3 size: 14 residues. The CDR3 spells CASSLGTFAGEQYF. CDR3 coding DNA: TGCGCCAGCAGCTTAGGGACTTTCGCTGGCGAGCAGTACTTC.

Regarding this clonotype: The conserved phenylalanine or tryptophan is not found at the CDR3 terminus, so this likely reflects a read error. J is TRBJ2-1 and V is TRBV7-8; 8 bases match TRBD1. After removal of 2 bases from V and 8 bases from J, the junction contained 5 bases not matched to a gene. The CDR3 consists of 14 residues. CDR1 is SGHVS and CDR2 is FQNEAQ in the germline V gene. As DNA, the CDR3 is TGTGCCAGCAGCTTATGGACAGGGCAGGATGAGCAGTTCATC. Encoded protein: CASSLWTGQDEQFI.

The J gene is TRBJ1-5, the V gene TRBV12-3 or TRBV12-4; 9 nucleotides agree with TRBD1. The CDR3 consists of 15 residues. With V trimmed by 1 base and J by 7 bases, 5 bases remained unmatched. Written as DNA, the CDR3 is TGTGCCAGCAGTTTAGACAGGGGGCCTCGGCAGCCCCAGCATTTT. The encoded protein is CASSLDRGPRQPQHF.

The chain uses TRBV11-1 and TRBJ2-5, with TRBD1 as a possible D gene (6 bases). The germline V gene encodes CDR1 SGHAT and CDR2 FQDESV (reference sequence). The CDR3 extends over 15 amino acids. V was shortened by 5 bases and J by 2 bases, with 15 bases between the two germline ends. The CDR3 region is CASSPRGQPQETQYF. DNA for the CDR3: TGTGCCAGCAGCCCACGGGGACAACCTCAAGAGACCCAGTACTTC. The full variable domain, completed using reference TRBV11-1 and TRBJ2-5, is EAEVAQSPRYKITEKSQAVAFWCDPISGHATLYWYRQILGQGPELLVQFQDESVVDDSQLPKDRFSAERLKGVDSTLKIQPAELGDSAMYLCASSPRGQPQETQYFGPGTRLLVL.

This clonotype was seen many times. J is TRBJ2-7 and V is TRBV6-5, with D possibly TRBD2 on 5 matching bases. The CDR3 runs 15 residues. Per germline, CDR1 MNHEY and CDR2 SVGAGI. Trimming cost V 0 bases and J 0 bases, with 9 bases left between them. As DNA, the CDR3 is TGTGCCAGCAGTTACTCCGGGGTTAGCTCCTACGAGCAGTACTTC. As protein: CASSYSGVSSYEQYF.

The chain uses TRBV19 and TRBJ1-2; D perhaps matches TRBD1 (6 bases). The CDR3 is 12 residues long. Germline CDR1 LNHDA, CDR2 SQIVND (reference sequence). Between the trimmed V and J ends, which lost 3 bases and 4 bases, there was a span of 6 bases. This CDR3 reads CASSMDSYGYTF. CDR3 DNA: TGTGCCAGTAGTATGGACAGCTATGGCTACACCTTC.

This clonotype has just a few counts. This chain uses TRBV28 with TRBJ1-2; no clear D. CDR3 length equals 15 residues. CDR1 MDHEN and CDR2 SYDVKM come from the germline V gene. Deletions cut 4 bases from V and 3 bases from J, with 15 bases between. The CDR3 loop reads CASSSPPSGDYGYTF. CDR3 coding DNA: TGTGCCAGCAGTTCCCCCCCATCGGGAGACTATGGCTACACCTTC.

This clonotype was counted only a few times. The genes are TRBV5-3 and TRBJ1-5, with a weak D call TRBD1 (5 bases). TRBV5-3 is marked as an open reading frame, function uncertain. The CDR3 runs to 14 residues. Trimming took 6 bases from V and 7 from J, leaving 17 bases between them. CDR3 sequence reads: CARIRGRGAQPQHF. The CDR3 coding sequence is TGTGCCAGAATTCGGGGAAGGGGCGCGCAGCCCCAGCATTTT.